One sample yielded the 12 T cell receptor beta chains listed below, sequenced in a study of T-cell memory formation after mild COVID-19. Using its own MiXCR run on the 5' RACE reads, TCRdb lists one record per CDR3 protein. The sample carries about 210,000 distinct CDR3 sequences, about 10% recorded once. Sample: PBMCs or a T cell subset sorted from them (not recorded which). The source is a man between 18 and 35 years old who had mild COVID-19 (a few samples of this study predate the infection). Cell type and time point are not known.

The table lists this clonotype with a few counts. The genes are TRBV4-3 and TRBJ2-3, with 9 nucleotides matching TRBD1. The CDR3 runs 14 residues. The V gene end was trimmed by 3 bases and the J gene end by 5 bases; junction bases not matched to a gene: 3. Germline CDR1 LGHNA, CDR2 YSLEER. CDR3 sequence reads: CASSQDRGKDTQYF. CDR3 DNA sequence: TGCGCCAGCAGCCAGGACAGGGGAAAAGATACGCAGTATTTT.

This clonotype was counted only a few times. The chain employs TRBV5-8 and TRBJ2-7; D possibly corresponds to TRBD2 (6 bases). Germline CDR1 is SGHTS and CDR2 is YDEGEE. The CDR3 loop spans 17 amino acids. The germline V and J ends were trimmed by 4 bases and 3 bases, with 23 bases remaining between them. CDR3 region: CASSHPSTSPVSYEQYV. CDR3 DNA: TGTGCCAGCAGCCATCCATCTACTAGCCCAGTGAGCTACGAGCAGTACGTC.

This clonotype was detected a few times. V gene TRBV5-1 combines with J gene TRBJ1-1, with D possibly matching TRBD1 (6 bases). Germline CDR1 SGHRS, CDR2 YFSETQ. The CDR3 length is 15 residues. V dropped 0 bases and J dropped 5 bases, with 14 bases sitting between them. CDR3 region: CASSLEQGRRTEAFF. The CDR3 region has the DNA TGCGCCAGCAGCTTGGAACAGGGACGAAGGACTGAAGCTTTCTTT.

This clonotype has only a few counts. Here the CDR3 reads CASIGAGGRSDTQYF. CDR3 nucleotide sequence: TGTGCCAGCATCGGAGCGGGGGGGCGCTCAGATACGCAGTATTTT. This rearrangement joins TRBV6-5 to TRBJ2-3; 10 bases line up with TRBD2. CDR1 MNHEY and CDR2 SVGAGI come from the germline V gene. The CDR3 contains 15 residues. Trimming cost V 7 bases and J 4 bases; bases outside gene matches: 8.

This clonotype was seen more than once but under ten times. The gene calls are TRBV3-1 and TRBJ1-1; 7 positions match TRBD1. J was trimmed by 7 bases and V by 5 bases; bases with no gene match: 7. Germline loops: CDR1 LGHDT, CDR2 YNNKEL (reference sequence). The CDR3 extends over 13 amino acids. For the CDR3, the DNA is TGTGCCAGCAGCGTTGAGGGGGCTTATGAAGCTTTCTTT. Its protein is CASSVEGAYEAFF.

The J gene is TRBJ2-4, the V gene TRBV6-5; TRBD1 matches 7 bases. V dropped 6 bases and J dropped 7; count of bases not matched to a gene: 9. CDR1 MNHEY and CDR2 SVGAGI come from the germline V gene. This CDR3 spans 14 amino acids. CDR3 residues: CASRDRERGNIQYF. The CDR3, as DNA: TGTGCCAGCAGAGACAGGGAAAGAGGGAACATTCAGTACTTC.

This clonotype came up a few times. The chain carries TRBV4-1 and TRBJ2-2, with D possibly matching TRBD1 (6 bases). The CDR3 spans 15 residues. CDR1 and CDR2 (germline): MGHRA, YSYEKL. V was trimmed by 4 bases and J by 2 bases, leaving 11 bases between them. The CDR3 DNA follows: TGCGCCAGCAGCCCGAGGACAGTCAACACCGGGGAGCTGTTTTTT. It translates to CASSPRTVNTGELFF.

This clonotype was seen repeatedly, ten times or more. The chain is built from TRBV4-1 and TRBJ2-3; 13 nucleotides match TRBD2. V shed 2 bases, J shed 4 bases, and the junction held 3 bases outside the gene matches. CDR3 length: 16 amino acids. From germline, CDR1 is MGHRA and CDR2 YSYEKL. The DNA for the CDR3 is TGCGCCAGCAGCCAATTGGGACTAGCGGGGCCAGATACGCAGTATTTT. Amino acids: CASSQLGLAGPDTQYF.

The rearrangement uses TRBV5-6 and TRBJ1-5; 8 bases match TRBD1. The CDR3 contains 14 residues. The V segment lost 4 bases and the J segment 6 bases; nucleotides outside the gene matches: 6. Germline V gene data show CDR1 as SGHDT and CDR2 as YYEEEE. Written as DNA, the CDR3 is TGTGCCAGCAGCCCCGGACAGGGCACTCAGCCCCAGCATTTT. Amino acid sequence: CASSPGQGTQPQHF.

The chain carries TRBV6-5 and TRBJ2-3, with D perhaps TRBD1 (6 bases). The V and J ends lost 5 bases and 3 bases respectively, with 15 bases between them. This CDR3 is built from 15 residues. Germline V lookup: CDR1 MNHEY, CDR2 SVGAGI. The chain's CDR3 is CASSRTGLITDTQYF. CDR3 in DNA: TGTGCCAGCAGTCGAACAGGGTTGATTACAGATACGCAGTATTTT.

This clonotype was detected only a few times. This rearrangement joins TRBV11-2 to TRBJ2-5; D call uncertain. The germline gives CDR1 SGHAT, CDR2 FQNNGV. V was cut by 5 bases and J by 3 bases, with 16 bases left in between. The CDR3 is made up of 15 amino acids. CDR3 region: CASSHHPAKKETQYF. CDR3 DNA sequence: TGTGCCAGCAGCCACCATCCGGCTAAAAAAGAGACCCAGTACTTC.

This clonotype is medium-sized (0.01 to 0.1%) within its sample. The rearrangement links TRBV7-8 to TRBJ1-2; no reliable D call. V shed 4 bases and J shed 5 bases, with 8 bases lying between them. Germline CDR1 and CDR2: SGHVS and FQNEAQ. This CDR3 is built from 12 residues. The CDR3: CASSSGGYGYTF. DNA of the CDR3: TGTGCCAGCAGCTCCGGTGGATATGGCTACACCTTC.